The T cell receptor beta chain described here comes from a study of OX40 agonist ivuxolimab in advanced cancers. On the study more broadly: Recorded diagnoses for dose-escalation patients were hepatocellular carcinoma, melanoma, renal cell or head and neck cancer.

Here immunoSEQ multiplex PCR was the method, and the copy in TCRdb shows in-frame clones only, minus some. The table has 30,000 to 35,000 clones, over 60% seen once. This CDR3 is 13 amino acids long. In germline, CDR1 is WSHSY, CDR2 SAAADI. Losses at the gene ends were 10 bases for V and 4 bases for J; bases not matched to a gene: 8. This clone was seen only once. The V gene is TRBV10-2, the J gene TRBJ2-7, with 9 bases lining up with TRBD1. The sample here was CD4+ or CD8+ T cells sorted from blood, taken in a trial of the OX40 agonist ivuxolimab. The receptor was derived from an adult with an advanced solid tumor such as melanoma, head and neck, liver or kidney cancer. The CDR3 DNA reads as TGCGCCACCTCCGGGACAGGGAAATACGAGCAGTACTTC. It encodes CATSGTGKYEQYF.